Given below is one TCR beta chain in context. Its antigen is not identified. This specimen comes from a study of T cell responses to AZD1222 COVID-19 vaccine. Findings and caveats of the study: Researchers report vaccine-associated CD4 TCRs spanning spike, with dominance at 160-218 and 743-854. Donors skewed white British and female; clonal diversity was possibly underestimated.

Profiled with immunoSEQ multiplex PCR; TCRdb holds only in-frame clones, not every one. The repertoire includes under 100,000 clones, more than 70% of them detected once, and under 5.5% sits in the top ten. The clonotype originates from an adult who received the AZD1222 COVID-19 vaccine. Sequences were derived from peripheral blood, sampled 28 days after the second AZD1222 dose.

CDR3 bases: TGTGCCATCAAAACCACGGGACAGATCAACACTGAAGCTTTCTTT. It codes for CAIKTTGQINTEAFF. The V and J genes are TRBV10-3 and TRBJ1-1; 7 bases fit TRBD1. CDR1 is ENHRY, CDR2 SYGVKD, per germline. This CDR3 region has 15 residues. V shed 7 bases, J shed 2 bases, and the junction held 10 bases outside the gene matches.